This T cell receptor (beta chain) appears in the sequencing data of a study of glioma-infiltrating T cells after dendritic cell vaccination. The table came from immunoSEQ multiplex PCR; TCRdb's copy has only in-frame clones and leaves some out. Among tens of thousands of clones listed, 85% were seen once. Time point specified: after dendritic cell vaccination, including at tumor progression/relapse. This CDR3 comprises 14 residues. V lost 3 bases, J lost 6 bases, and 4 bases stayed unmatched. CDR1 and CDR2 (germline): LNHDA, SQIVND (reference sequence). Sequenced material: blood, taken after dendritic cell vaccination. The origin of this receptor is a human donor with glioblastoma. V and J are TRBV19 and TRBJ2-7; 11 nucleotides agree with TRBD2. The DNA of the CDR3 is TGTGCCAGTAGTATTCTAGCGGGAGGACCCGAGCAGTACTTC. Translation gives CASSILAGGPEQYF.